The T cell receptor beta chain described here comes from a study of control samples from healthy donors and cancer patients. V was cut by 2 bases and J by 1 base, with 3 bases left in between. This CDR3 comprises 13 residues. Germline CDR1 KGHSH, CDR2 LQKENI. The repertoire was sequenced with immunoSEQ multiplex PCR; TCRdb's copy has only in-frame clones and lacks some. The repertoire holds approximately 86,000 clones, with over 65% as singletons. The chain uses TRBV18 and TRBJ1-5; no firm D call. This TCR derives from a woman aged 40 to 55 in good health. Specimen: blood. In DNA form, the CDR3 reads TGTGCCAGCTCACCAGCGAGCAATCAGCCCCAGCATTTT. Translating gives CASSPASNQPQHF.